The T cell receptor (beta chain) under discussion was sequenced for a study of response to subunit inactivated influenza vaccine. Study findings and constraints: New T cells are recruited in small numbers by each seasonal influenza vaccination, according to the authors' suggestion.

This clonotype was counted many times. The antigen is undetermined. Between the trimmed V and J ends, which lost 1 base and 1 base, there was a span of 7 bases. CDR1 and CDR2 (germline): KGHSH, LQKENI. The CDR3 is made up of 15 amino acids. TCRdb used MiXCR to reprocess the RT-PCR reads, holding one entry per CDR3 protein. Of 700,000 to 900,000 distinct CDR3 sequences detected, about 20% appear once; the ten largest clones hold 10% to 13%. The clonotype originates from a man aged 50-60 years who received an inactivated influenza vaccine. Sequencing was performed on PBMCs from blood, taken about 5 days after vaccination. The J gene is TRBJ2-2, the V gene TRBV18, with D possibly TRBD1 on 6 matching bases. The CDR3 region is CASSPLTGNTGELFF. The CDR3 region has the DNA TGTGCCAGCTCACCACTGACAGGGAACACCGGGGAGCTGTTTTTT.